The 24 T cell receptor beta chains listed next were all sequenced from one sample in a study of cytomegalovirus exposure and HLA in healthy donors. Researchers ran the PCR with 60 Vbeta and 13 Jbeta primers. TCRdb's table, derived via immunoSEQ multiplex PCR, lists solely in-frame clones and lacks some. This sample has 200,000 to 250,000 clones, with over 65% found just once. Sequences were obtained from PBMCs. These TCRs come from a human donor in good health.

This chain links TRBV11-2 with TRBJ1-2; tentatively, D is TRBD1 (6 bases). Germline CDR1 SGHAT, CDR2 FQNNGV. The CDR3 totals 12 residues. V gave up 4 bases and J gave up 12 bases, with 15 bases separating them. For the CDR3, the DNA is TGTGCCAGCAGCTCTTTACAGGGCGGTAACACCTTC. This encodes CASSSLQGGNTF.

The chain employs TRBV7-9 and TRBJ2-5; TRBD1 matches at 8 bases. Losses at the gene ends were 4 bases for V and 5 bases for J; bases not matched to a gene: 9. The germline CDR1 and CDR2 sequences are SEHNR and FQNEAQ (reference sequence). The CDR3 is 15 residues long. The CDR3 sequence: CASSSTGQDRETQYF. The CDR3 DNA is TGTGCCAGCAGCTCTACGGGACAGGACAGGGAGACCCAGTACTTC.

V usage is TRBV29-1 and J usage is TRBJ1-1, with D perhaps matching TRBD1 (6 bases). V was clipped by 4 bases and J by 1 base, with 16 bases between them. This CDR3 is built from 15 residues. The V gene's germline CDR1 is SQVTM and CDR2 ANQGSEA. CDR3 bases: TGCAGCGTTGCGGGGGGGGCCGATTCGAACACTGAAGCTTTCTTT. It is translated as CSVAGGADSNTEAFF.

The V and J genes are TRBV15 and TRBJ2-7; 11 bases agree with TRBD2. V lost 3 bases to trimming and J lost 2 bases; unmatched junction nucleotides: 3. CDR1 and CDR2 from the germline V gene are LNHNV and YYDKDF (reference sequence). The CDR3 totals 15 residues. The CDR3 here is CATSRGGLAAYEQYF. The DNA of the CDR3 is TGTGCCACCAGCAGGGGGGGACTAGCGGCCTACGAGCAGTACTTC.

V is TRBV6-5 and J is TRBJ1-5; possible D gene TRBD1, 6 bases. V lost 2 bases and J lost 2, with 13 bases in between. CDR1 is MNHEY and CDR2 is SVGAGI in the germline V gene. This CDR3 is 16 amino acids long. CDR3: CASSYRQQGGNQPQHF. CDR3 bases: TGTGCCAGCAGTTACCGCCAACAGGGAGGCAATCAGCCCCAGCATTTT.

This chain joins TRBV10-2 and TRBJ2-5, with D perhaps matching TRBD2 (5 bases). The closer fit of TRBJ2-7 to the DNA end suggests the J call may be wrong. Germline CDR1 and CDR2: WSHSY and SAAADI. This CDR3 spans 13 amino acids. The CDR3 protein is CASSARGSAEQYF. The CDR3 DNA reads TGCGCCAGCAGCGCTCGGGGTTCGGCCGAGCAGTACTTC.

This clone was counted only a few times. The rearrangement links TRBV5-1 to TRBJ2-3, with 11 positions matching TRBD2. This CDR3 has 14 amino acids. V was pared by 4 bases and J by 3 bases, with 1 base of the junction left unmatched. Germline V gene data show CDR1 as SGHRS and CDR2 as YFSETQ. The CDR3 loop reads CASSPSGRTDTQYF. The CDR3 DNA sequence: TGCGCCAGCAGCCCTAGCGGGAGGACAGATACGCAGTATTTT. Full variable domain (remainder filled in from reference TRBV5-1 and TRBJ2-3): KAGVTQTPRYLIKTRGQQVTLSCSPISGHRSVSWYQQTPGQGLQFLFEYFSETQRNKGNFPGRFSGRQFSNSRSEMNVSTLELGDSALYLCASSPSGRTDTQYFGPGTRLTVL.

This chain joins TRBV28 and TRBJ1-2; TRBD1 matches 7 bases. With V trimmed by 5 bases and J by 6 bases, 6 bases remained unmatched. The CDR3 spans 13 residues. Looked up from germline, CDR1 is MDHEN and CDR2 is SYDVKM. The CDR3 DNA reads TGTGCCAGCAGTACAGGGGCCCTTGATGGCTACACCTTC. Protein product: CASSTGALDGYTF.

The CDR3 is CASSLTRQGPTNTEAFF. The DNA of the CDR3 is TGTGCCAGCAGTCTCACACGACAGGGCCCGACGAACACTGAAGCTTTCTTT. The rearrangement joins TRBV27 to TRBJ1-1; 7 bases fit TRBD1. V gave up 5 bases and J gave up 1 base; unmatched junction bases: 13. Germline V lookup: CDR1 MNHEY, CDR2 SMNVEV (reference sequence). The CDR3 contains 17 residues.

This clone was detected a few times. The chain recombines TRBV4-3 with TRBJ1-1; D possibly corresponds to TRBD1 (5 bases). The CDR3 has 16 amino acids. V was cut by 0 bases and J by 5 bases, with 16 bases left in between. Germline V gene data show CDR1 as LGHNA and CDR2 as YSLEER. CDR3 sequence: CASSQDYKGLMTEAFF. The CDR3 bases are TGCGCCAGCAGCCAAGATTATAAGGGGCTTATGACTGAAGCTTTCTTT.

The genes are TRBV19 and TRBJ2-2; 9 positions agree with TRBD2. With 0 bases clipped from V and 7 bases from J, the junction kept 12 bases outside the gene matches. CDR3 length: 18 residues. Germline CDR1 reads LNHDA; CDR2 reads SQIVND (reference sequence). CDR3 amino acids: CASSIDRLDSGSGGELFF. The CDR3 DNA follows: TGTGCCAGTAGTATAGATCGGCTAGATAGCGGGAGCGGCGGGGAGCTGTTTTTT. The full variable domain, completed using reference TRBV19 and TRBJ2-2, is DGGITQSPKYLFRKEGQNVTLSCEQNLNHDAMYWYRQDPGQGLRLIYYSQIVNDFQKGDIAEGYSVSREKKESFPLTVTSAQKNPTAFYLCASSIDRLDSGSGGELFFGEGSRLTVL.

This rearrangement joins TRBV4-3 to TRBJ1-1; perhaps TRBD1 as D (5 bases). The CDR3 has 14 amino acids. Per the germline V gene, CDR1 is LGHNA and CDR2 is YSLEER. V was shortened by 4 bases and J by 1 base, with 10 bases between the two germline ends. The CDR3 sequence: CASSRDTGNTEAFF. In DNA form, the CDR3 reads TGCGCCAGCAGCCGGGATACAGGGAACACTGAAGCTTTCTTT.

The J gene is TRBJ1-1, the V gene TRBV5-1, with TRBD1 as a possible D gene (6 bases). Germline V CDR1 and CDR2: SGHRS, YFSETQ. The CDR3 is 14 amino acids. V shed 3 bases and J shed 7 bases, with 16 bases lying between them. This chain's CDR3 is CASSSGTLLSEAFF. DNA of the CDR3: TGCGCCAGCAGCTCCGGGACATTATTGAGTGAAGCTTTCTTT.

The chain links TRBV10-2 to TRBJ2-7; 7 bases are shared with TRBD1. Germline V gene lookup returns CDR1 WSHSY and CDR2 SAAADI. The trim removed 7 bases at V and 0 bases at J, leaving 6 bases unmatched. This CDR3 has 14 residues. DNA for the CDR3: TGCGCCAGCAATCTCGGGACAGTCTCCTACGAGCAGTACTTC. Amino acid sequence: CASNLGTVSYEQYF.

The chain has TRBV9 and TRBJ2-2; 7 bases line up with TRBD2. This CDR3 is 16 amino acids long. V trimming: 2 bases; J trimming: 4 bases; junction bases outside the gene matches: 8. Germline V lookup: CDR1 SGDLS, CDR2 YYNGEE. CDR3 sequence (DNA): TGTGCCAGCAGCGTTTCAAGCGGGACTATCACCGGGGAGCTGTTTTTT. Protein: CASSVSSGTITGELFF.

The V and J genes are TRBV6-5 and TRBJ2-5; TRBD2 agrees at 8 bases. V trimming: 5 bases; J trimming: 7 bases; junction bases outside the gene matches: 6. Germline-derived CDR1 and CDR2 are MNHEY and SVGAGI. This CDR3 is 13 amino acids long. CDR3 residues: CASSLAGRRTQYF. The DNA of the CDR3 is TGTGCCAGCAGTCTAGCGGGTCGCAGGACCCAGTACTTC.

With respect to this clone: A read error may produce the germline difference seen at one junction end. The V and J genes are TRBV28 and TRBJ1-2, with a possible D match to TRBD1 (6 bases). The V gene's germline CDR1 is MDHEN and CDR2 SYDVKM. The CDR3 consists of 11 residues. As DNA, the CDR3 is TGTGCCAGCAGTTTAGTGGGGGCAGTAAGCTTC. This encodes CASSLVGAVSF.

This CDR3 reads CASRIEPSGANVLTF. DNA of the CDR3: TGCGCCAGCAGAATAGAACCCTCTGGGGCCAACGTCCTGACTTTC. The chain employs TRBV5-1 and TRBJ2-6; D remains ambiguous. The germline V gene has CDR1 SGHRS and CDR2 YFSETQ. The CDR3 sequence is 15 residues long. With 5 bases removed from V and 0 bases from J, the gap between germline ends came to 9 bases.

J is TRBJ2-7 and V is TRBV7-6; 10 bases are a match to TRBD1. The CDR3 has 15 amino acids. The germline V gene has CDR1 SGHVS and CDR2 FNYEAQ. With 4 bases clipped from V and 5 bases from J, the junction kept 8 bases outside the gene matches. The CDR3 sequence is CASSSSGTGVHEQYF. CDR3 nucleotide sequence: TGTGCCAGCAGCTCATCCGGGACAGGGGTTCACGAGCAGTACTTC.

This chain connects TRBV19 to TRBJ1-5; D unresolved. The CDR3 runs to 13 residues. The V gene lost 5 bases and the J gene lost 3 bases, with 8 bases spanning the gap. CDR1 is LNHDA and CDR2 is SQIVND in the germline V gene (reference sequence). This chain's CDR3 is CASSVTDNQPQHF. The CDR3 DNA reads as TGTGCCAGTAGTGTAACAGACAATCAGCCCCAGCATTTT.

This sequence joins TRBV10-3 and TRBJ2-5; 9 bases line up with TRBD2. Germline CDR1 is ENHRY and CDR2 is SYGVKD. The CDR3 is made up of 14 amino acids. J lost 3 bases, V lost 5 bases, and 4 bases had no gene match. The CDR3 region is CAISLAGFEETQYF. The CDR3 DNA follows: TGTGCCATCAGTCTAGCGGGATTTGAAGAGACCCAGTACTTC.

The rearrangement joins TRBV2 to TRBJ2-1, with 10 bases fitting TRBD1. Germline CDR1 and CDR2: SNHLY and FYNNEI. The CDR3 covers 13 residues. Unmatched junction bases numbered 4, after V lost 5 bases and J lost 9 bases. CDR3 sequence reads: CASSRTGGLEQFF. The CDR3 nucleotides are TGTGCCAGCAGTAGGACAGGGGGTCTTGAGCAGTTCTTC. Combining the CDR3 with reference TRBV2 and TRBJ2-1 gives the whole variable domain EPEVTQTPSHQVTQMGQEVILRCVPISNHLYFYWYRQILGQKVEFLVSFYNNEISEKSEIFDDQFSVERPDGSNFTLKIRSTKLEDSAMYFCASSRTGGLEQFFGPGTRLTVL.

V gene TRBV6-1 combines with J gene TRBJ1-4, with 9 nucleotides matching TRBD1. Germline trimming cut 6 bases from V and 7 bases from J; bases unmatched to any gene: 9. CDR3 size: 15 residues. Germline V gene data show CDR1 as MNHNS and CDR2 as SASEGT. CDR3 sequence (DNA): TGTGCCAGCAGACGGACCGGGGACAGGGCTGAAAAACTGTTTTTT. Translated, it gives CASRRTGDRAEKLFF.

The J gene is TRBJ2-7, the V gene TRBV5-5, with 15 bases identical to TRBD2. Trimming removed 4 bases from V and 0 bases from J; junction bases left unmatched: 8. This CDR3 has 18 residues. Germline loops: CDR1 SGHKS, CDR2 YYEKEE (reference sequence). The CDR3 DNA is TGTGCCAGCAGCGCCGGGACTAGCGGGAGGCCCTCCTCCTACGAGCAGTACTTC. Translated: CASSAGTSGRPSSYEQYF.